This TCR beta chain was found in a study of technical replicates of blood from a few donors. CDR3 size: 19 residues. From germline, CDR1 is SGDLS and CDR2 YYNGEE. The germline V and J ends were trimmed by 4 bases and 0 bases, with 23 bases remaining between them. The protocol was immunoSEQ multiplex PCR, while the TCRdb copy is restricted to in-frame clones and leaves out a portion. Here the sample spans about 70,000 clones, roughly 92% being singletons. This TCR derives from a human donor in good health. Source material: T cells isolated from PBMCs. The V call is TRBV9, the J call TRBJ2-1; perhaps TRBD2 as D (6 bases). The CDR3 nucleotides read TGTGCCAGCAGCTCCCGTAGCCGGGGACTCAAAGGCTCCTACAATGAGCAGTTCTTC. Protein product: CASSSRSRGLKGSYNEQFF.